This entry lists 8 T cell receptor beta chains sequenced from one sample in a study of glioma-infiltrating T cells after dendritic cell vaccination. Only in-frame clones appear in the TCRdb table, and some are missing; sequencing was by immunoSEQ multiplex PCR. The sample has roughly 96,000 clones, approximately 81% seen once; the top ten hold approximately 6%. Sample: blood, taken before dendritic cell vaccination. The receptor set was obtained from a human donor with glioblastoma.

V usage is TRBV10-3 and J usage is TRBJ2-7; D unresolved. The germline V and J ends were trimmed by 6 bases and 0 bases, with 6 bases remaining between them. This CDR3 spans 12 amino acids. Per germline, CDR1 ENHRY and CDR2 SYGVKD. CDR3 sequence: CAIRPSSYEQYF. DNA of the CDR3: TGTGCCATCAGACCGAGCTCCTACGAGCAGTACTTC.

This chain connects TRBV10-2 to TRBJ2-1; 10 bases match TRBD2. V was clipped by 5 bases and J by 8 bases; unmatched bases: 15. Germline CDR1 reads WSHSY; CDR2 reads SAAADI. The CDR3 length is 17 residues. The CDR3 DNA reads TGCGCCAGCAGTTTAGCGGGGGGCCTCGAAAAAGGCCATGAGCAGTTCTTC. Protein: CASSLAGGLEKGHEQFF.

The rearrangement links TRBV15 to TRBJ1-4; 8 positions agree with TRBD1. J lost 7 bases, V lost 2 bases, and 3 bases had no gene match. The CDR3 has 14 amino acids. Germline values: CDR1 LNHNV, CDR2 YYDKDF (reference sequence). The DNA of the CDR3 is TGTGCCACCAGCAGATACAGGGGGTCTGAAAAACTGTTTTTT. It specifies CATSRYRGSEKLFF.

The chain links TRBV30 to TRBJ2-2; D might be TRBD1 (5 bases). Germline V gene lookup returns CDR1 GTSNPN and CDR2 SVGIG (reference sequence). V was pared by 4 bases and J by 2 bases, with 14 bases between. The CDR3 covers 15 residues. This CDR3 is CAWNAIGANTGELFF. CDR3 nucleotide sequence: TGTGCCTGGAATGCAATAGGGGCAAACACCGGGGAGCTGTTTTTT.

Only a few counts were recorded for this clone. V and J are TRBV28 and TRBJ1-6; no clear D. Germline V gene data show CDR1 as MDHEN and CDR2 as SYDVKM. This CDR3 is 12 amino acids long. Trimming shortened V by 6 bases and J by 10 bases, and 10 bases separated the two germline ends. This CDR3 is CASSVAGSPLHF. DNA for the CDR3: TGTGCCAGCAGCGTAGCCGGATCACCCCTCCACTTT.

The rearrangement links TRBV9 to TRBJ2-3; D remains ambiguous. V dropped 1 base and J dropped 1 base, with 10 bases sitting between them. The germline CDR1 and CDR2 sequences are SGDLS and YYNGEE. The CDR3 has 15 residues. CDR3 amino acids: CASSVQATGTDTQYF. The CDR3 nucleotides are TGTGCCAGCAGCGTACAAGCTACGGGCACAGATACGCAGTATTTT.

The sample holds one count of this clone. The identical CDR3 is also encoded by other nucleotide sequences in the sample. The chain employs TRBV18 and TRBJ1-1, with TRBD1 as a possible D gene (5 bases). V lost 3 bases to trimming and J lost 1 base, with 9 bases between them. The CDR3 has 14 residues. Germline V gene data show CDR1 as KGHSH and CDR2 as LQKENI. The CDR3 here is CASSPPGGNTEAFF. The CDR3 region has the DNA TGTGCCAGCTCACCCCCGGGGGGGAACACTGAAGCTTTCTTT. Filled out from reference TRBV18 and TRBJ1-1, the complete variable domain reads NAGVMQNPRHLVRRRGQEARLRCSPMKGHSHVYWYRQLPEEGLKFMVYLQKENIIDESGMPKERFSAEFPKEGPSILRIQQVVRGDSAAYFCASSPPGGNTEAFFGQGTRLTVV.

The DNA of the CDR3 is TGTGCCTGGAGTGAACAGGGCGGCGATGGCTACACCTTC. Translated, it gives CAWSEQGGDGYTF. The chain combines TRBV30 with TRBJ1-2, with D perhaps TRBD1 (6 bases). V lost 1 base, J lost 6 bases, and 12 bases lay in between. The CDR3 is 13 amino acids. Per germline, CDR1 GTSNPN and CDR2 SVGIG (reference sequence). Supplemented by reference TRBV30 and TRBJ1-2, the full variable domain reads SQTIHQWPATLVQPVGSPLSLECTVEGTSNPNLYWYRQAAGRGLQLLFYSVGIGQISSEVPQNLSASRPQDRQFILSSKKLLLSDSGFYLCAWSEQGGDGYTFGSGTRLTVV.